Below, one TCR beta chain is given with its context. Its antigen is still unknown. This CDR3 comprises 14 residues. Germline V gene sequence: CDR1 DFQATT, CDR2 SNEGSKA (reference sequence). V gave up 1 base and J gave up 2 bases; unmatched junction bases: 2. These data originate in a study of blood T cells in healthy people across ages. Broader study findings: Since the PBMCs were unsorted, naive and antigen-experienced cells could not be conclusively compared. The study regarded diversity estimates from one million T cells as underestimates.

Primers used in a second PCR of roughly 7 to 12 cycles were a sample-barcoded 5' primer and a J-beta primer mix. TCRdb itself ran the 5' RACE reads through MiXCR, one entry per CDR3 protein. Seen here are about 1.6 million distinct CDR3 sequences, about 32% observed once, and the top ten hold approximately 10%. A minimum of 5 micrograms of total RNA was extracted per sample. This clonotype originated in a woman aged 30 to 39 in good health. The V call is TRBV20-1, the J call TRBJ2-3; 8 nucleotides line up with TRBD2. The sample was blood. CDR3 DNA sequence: TGCAGTGCTAGAGCGGGGGGGAACACAGATACGCAGTATTTT. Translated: CSARAGGNTDTQYF.